The 17 T cell receptor beta chains listed next were all sequenced from one sample in a study of cytomegalovirus exposure and HLA in healthy donors. PCR used 60 Vbeta primers and 13 Jbeta primers. Data came from immunoSEQ multiplex PCR; TCRdb stores just in-frame clones and leaves some out. The profile covers 150,000 to 200,000 clones, with 80% to 90% appearing a single time and about 2% taken by the ten largest. The sample consisted of PBMCs. The origin of the receptors is a woman under 30 in good health and CMV-seronegative.

The gene calls are TRBV10-3 and TRBJ1-2; D is perhaps TRBD1 (6 bases). Trimming left V 3 bases short and J 4 bases short, with 9 bases between. CDR1 is ENHRY, CDR2 SYGVKD, per germline. CDR3 length: 13 amino acids. CDR3 DNA: TGTGCCATCAGTGACAGGGGAGCCTATGGCTACACCTTC. This sequence encodes CAISDRGAYGYTF.

The gene calls are TRBV7-9 and TRBJ2-7; 10 bases are shared with TRBD2. CDR3 length equals 16 residues. CDR1 is SEHNR, CDR2 FQNEAQ, per germline (reference sequence). V lost 3 bases to trimming and J lost 5 bases; unmatched junction nucleotides: 10. The CDR3 region has the DNA TGTGCCAGCAGCTTCTATCCAGCGGGAGGGCCAAACGAGCAGTACTTC. This encodes CASSFYPAGGPNEQYF.

The chain joins TRBV11-3 to TRBJ2-3; 14 bases align to TRBD2. The CDR3 is made up of 18 amino acids. Germline V CDR1 and CDR2: SGHNT, YENEEA. The trim removed 5 bases at V and 1 base at J, leaving 8 bases unmatched. The CDR3 coding sequence is TGTGCCAGCAGCCATGGGACTAGCGGGAGTGGTCGCACAGATACGCAGTATTTT. Protein: CASSHGTSGSGRTDTQYF.

This sequence joins TRBV5-8 and TRBJ2-1, with unresolved D. Deletions cut 2 bases from V and 5 bases from J, with 11 bases between. The CDR3 extends over 14 amino acids. CDR1 is SGHTS and CDR2 is YDEGEE in the germline V gene. The CDR3: CASSLGRAHNEQFF. The CDR3 DNA reads as TGTGCCAGCAGCTTAGGCAGAGCGCACAATGAGCAGTTCTTC.

The chain has TRBV4-1 and TRBJ2-1; TRBD2 might be the D (5 bases). V gave up 0 bases and J gave up 2 bases, with 14 bases separating them. CDR1 is MGHRA, CDR2 YSYEKL, per germline. There are 17 residues in the CDR3. The CDR3 nucleotides read TGCGCCAGCAGCCAAGATATTGCCGGGAACCCCTACAATGAGCAGTTCTTC. It specifies CASSQDIAGNPYNEQFF.

This chain links TRBV9 with TRBJ2-3; maybe TRBD2 (7 bases). Trimming took 4 bases from V and 2 from J, leaving 17 bases between them. The CDR3 loop spans 16 amino acids. In germline, CDR1 is SGDLS, CDR2 YYNGEE. CDR3 sequence reads: CASSLGGEPITDTQYF. In nucleotides, the CDR3 is TGTGCCAGCAGCCTAGGGGGGGAGCCGATCACAGATACGCAGTATTTT.

J is TRBJ2-3 and V is TRBV29-1, with TRBD2 identical over 11 bases. The V gene end was trimmed by 4 bases and the J gene end by 6 bases; junction bases not matched to a gene: 12. The CDR3 totals 16 residues. The germline V gene has CDR1 SQVTM and CDR2 ANQGSEA. The CDR3 DNA reads TGCAGCGTTGGGGTAGCGGGAGGGCCCCGCGACGATACGCAGTATTTT. As protein: CSVGVAGGPRDDTQYF.

The chain uses TRBV27 and TRBJ1-5; the match to TRBD1 covers 10 bases. Germline V gives CDR1 MNHEY, CDR2 SMNVEV (reference sequence). The junction had 10 bases not matched to a gene; V was cut back by 4 bases and J by 7 bases. This CDR3 region has 16 residues. The CDR3 nucleotides read TGTGCCAGCAGTTCCCTGGGACAGGGGTATGAACAGCCCCAGCATTTT. Its translation is CASSSLGQGYEQPQHF.

The chain links TRBV27 to TRBJ1-6, with D unresolved. V dropped 5 bases and J dropped 8 bases, with 19 bases sitting between them. Germline-derived CDR1 and CDR2 are MNHEY and SMNVEV (reference sequence). The CDR3 extends over 16 amino acids. This CDR3 reads CASSPNYDGIYSPLHF. The CDR3 DNA is TGTGCCAGCAGTCCCAATTATGACGGGATTTATTCACCCCTCCACTTT.

J is TRBJ1-2 and V is TRBV28; no reliable D call. V lost 4 bases and J lost 1, with 13 bases in between. Germline CDR1 MDHEN, CDR2 SYDVKM. This CDR3 region has 15 residues. CDR3 sequence reads: CASSWGGLLNYGYTF. The CDR3 nucleotides are TGTGCCAGCAGTTGGGGAGGGCTACTTAACTATGGCTACACCTTC.

The chain employs TRBV19 and TRBJ1-2; the match to TRBD1 covers 7 bases. Germline V CDR1 and CDR2: LNHDA, SQIVND (reference sequence). The CDR3 has 13 residues. The ends lost 4 bases at V and 5 bases at J; junction bases unmatched: 4. The CDR3 DNA follows: TGTGCCAGTAGTAAAACAGGGGAATATGGCTACACCTTC. Protein: CASSKTGEYGYTF.

The genes are TRBV19 and TRBJ2-5, with 8 bases identical to TRBD2. This CDR3 has 15 residues. J lost 6 bases, V lost 1 base, and 7 bases had no gene match. Germline CDR1 LNHDA, CDR2 SQIVND (reference sequence). DNA of the CDR3: TGTGCCAGTAGTATAGTAGCGGGAAGGGTAAAGACCCAGTACTTC. This gives the protein CASSIVAGRVKTQYF.

The chain is built from TRBV29-1 and TRBJ1-5; D is uncertain. This CDR3 is 12 amino acids long. Trimming cost V 4 bases and J 6 bases, with 10 bases left between them. Per the germline V gene, CDR1 is SQVTM and CDR2 is ANQGSEA. CDR3 protein: CSVGLRGQPQHF. The CDR3 nucleotides read TGCAGCGTTGGGCTTCGTGGTCAGCCCCAGCATTTT.

The CDR3 DNA reads TGTGCCAGCAGTCCCGGGACACCGTATGGCTACACCTTC. It encodes CASSPGTPYGYTF. The V call is TRBV27, the J call TRBJ1-2; a possible D gene is TRBD1 (6 bases). The CDR3 length is 13 residues. Trimming removed 5 bases at V and 5 bases at J, with 12 bases between. Germline V lookup: CDR1 MNHEY, CDR2 SMNVEV (reference sequence).

This clone was observed a few times. This chain uses TRBV5-4 with TRBJ1-1; no clear D. Trimming removed 3 bases from V and 0 bases from J, with 9 bases in between. CDR1 is SGHNT and CDR2 is YYREEE in the germline V gene (reference sequence). There are 14 residues in the CDR3. Here the CDR3 reads CASSSLRVNTEAFF. CDR3 sequence (DNA): TGTGCCAGCAGCTCCCTGCGGGTGAACACTGAAGCTTTCTTT. Full variable domain (remainder filled in from reference TRBV5-4 and TRBJ1-1): ETGVTQSPTHLIKTRGQQVTLRCSSQSGHNTVSWYQQALGQGPQFIFQYYREEENGRGNFPPRFSGLQFPNYSSELNVNALELDDSALYLCASSSLRVNTEAFFGQGTRLTVV.

This rearrangement joins TRBV7-8 to TRBJ2-1; 13 nucleotides match TRBD2. Trimming cost V 2 bases and J 1 base; bases outside gene matches: 2. Per germline, CDR1 SGHVS and CDR2 FQNEAQ. The CDR3 sequence is 17 residues long. This chain's CDR3 is CASSLRGLAGSYNEQFF. CDR3 bases: TGTGCCAGCAGCTTAAGGGGACTAGCGGGGTCCTACAATGAGCAGTTCTTC.

CDR3 protein: CARHISGAPNYGYTF. CDR3 coding DNA: TGCGCCAGACACATTTCAGGGGCGCCTAACTATGGCTACACCTTC. The gene calls are TRBV23-1 and TRBJ1-2, with D maybe TRBD1 (6 bases). TRBV23-1 is identified as an open reading frame with a role that is uncertain. The CDR3 covers 15 residues. The germline V and J ends were trimmed by 9 bases and 0 bases, with 17 bases remaining between them.